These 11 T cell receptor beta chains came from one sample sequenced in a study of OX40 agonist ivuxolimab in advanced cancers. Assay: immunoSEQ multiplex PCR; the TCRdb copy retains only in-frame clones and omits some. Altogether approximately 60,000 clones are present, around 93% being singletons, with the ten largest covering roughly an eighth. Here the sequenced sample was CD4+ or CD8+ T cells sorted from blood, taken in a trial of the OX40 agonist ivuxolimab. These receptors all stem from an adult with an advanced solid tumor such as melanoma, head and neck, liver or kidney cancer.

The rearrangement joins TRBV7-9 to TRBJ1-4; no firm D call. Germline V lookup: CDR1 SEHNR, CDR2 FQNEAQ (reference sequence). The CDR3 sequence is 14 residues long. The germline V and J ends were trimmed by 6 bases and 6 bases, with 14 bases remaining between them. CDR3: CASSHPVGYEKLFF. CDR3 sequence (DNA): TGTGCCAGCAGTCACCCCGTTGGATATGAAAAACTGTTTTTT.

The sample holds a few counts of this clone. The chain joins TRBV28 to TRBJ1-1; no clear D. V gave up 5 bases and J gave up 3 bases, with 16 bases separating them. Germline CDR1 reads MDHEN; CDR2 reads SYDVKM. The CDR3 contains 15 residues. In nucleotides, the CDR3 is TGTGCCAGCAGTACTACTCTACGTTGGGACACTGAAGCTTTCTTT. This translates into CASSTTLRWDTEAFF.

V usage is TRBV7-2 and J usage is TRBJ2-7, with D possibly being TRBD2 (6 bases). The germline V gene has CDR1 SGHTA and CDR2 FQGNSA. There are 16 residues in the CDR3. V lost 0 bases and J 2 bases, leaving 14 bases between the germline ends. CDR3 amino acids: CASSLAPGGPPYEQYF. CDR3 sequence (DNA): TGTGCCAGCAGCTTAGCCCCCGGAGGGCCACCCTACGAGCAGTACTTC.

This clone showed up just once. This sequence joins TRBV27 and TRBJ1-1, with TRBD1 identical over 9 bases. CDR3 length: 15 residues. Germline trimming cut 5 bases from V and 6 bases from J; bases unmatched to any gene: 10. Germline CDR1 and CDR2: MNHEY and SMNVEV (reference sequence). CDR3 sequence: CASSPTGGAPAEAFF. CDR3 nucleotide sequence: TGTGCCAGCAGTCCAACAGGGGGCGCCCCGGCTGAAGCTTTCTTT.

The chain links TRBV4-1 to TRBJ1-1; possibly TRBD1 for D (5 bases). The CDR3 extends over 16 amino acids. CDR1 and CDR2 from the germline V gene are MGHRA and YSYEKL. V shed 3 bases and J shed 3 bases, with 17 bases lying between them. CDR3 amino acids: CASSHPPGQGDTEAFF. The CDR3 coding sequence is TGCGCCAGCAGCCACCCCCCCGGGCAAGGGGACACTGAAGCTTTCTTT.

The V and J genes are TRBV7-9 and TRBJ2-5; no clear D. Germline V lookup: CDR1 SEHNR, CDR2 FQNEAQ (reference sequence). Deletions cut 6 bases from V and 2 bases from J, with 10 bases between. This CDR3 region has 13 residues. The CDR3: CASRQSLQETQYF. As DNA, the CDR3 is TGTGCCAGCAGACAGAGTCTACAAGAGACCCAGTACTTC.

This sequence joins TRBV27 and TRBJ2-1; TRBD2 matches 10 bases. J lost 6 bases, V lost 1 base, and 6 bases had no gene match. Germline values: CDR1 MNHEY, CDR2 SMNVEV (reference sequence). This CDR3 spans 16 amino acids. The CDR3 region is CASSLFLAGEVNEQFF. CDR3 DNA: TGTGCCAGCAGTTTATTCCTAGCGGGAGAGGTCAATGAGCAGTTCTTC.

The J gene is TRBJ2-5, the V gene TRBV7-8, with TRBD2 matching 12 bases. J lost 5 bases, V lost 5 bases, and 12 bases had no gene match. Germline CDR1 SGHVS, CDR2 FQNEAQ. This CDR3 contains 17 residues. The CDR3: CASSPRGLAGSYETQYF. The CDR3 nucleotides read TGTGCCAGCAGCCCTAGAGGACTAGCGGGATCCTACGAGACCCAGTACTTC.

The CDR3 DNA is TGTGCCAGCAGCTTGGGGTGGAGGGACAATGAAGCTTTCTTT. It is translated as CASSLGWRDNEAFF. This chain connects TRBV5-4 to TRBJ1-1, with D tentatively TRBD1 (6 bases). Trimming stripped 0 bases from V and 7 bases from J, with 13 bases between. The CDR3 extends over 14 amino acids. The V gene's germline CDR1 is SGHNT and CDR2 YYREEE (reference sequence).

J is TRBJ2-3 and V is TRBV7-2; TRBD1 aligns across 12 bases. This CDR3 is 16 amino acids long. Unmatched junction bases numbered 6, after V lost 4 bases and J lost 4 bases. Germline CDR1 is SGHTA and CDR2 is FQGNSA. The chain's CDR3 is CASSSSGTGGADTQYF. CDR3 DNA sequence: TGTGCCAGCAGCTCATCCGGGACAGGGGGCGCAGATACGCAGTATTTT. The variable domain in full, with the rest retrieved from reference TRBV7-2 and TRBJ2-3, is GAGVSQSPSNKVTEKGKDVELRCDPISGHTALYWYRQSLGQGLEFLIYFQGNSAPDKSGLPSDRFSAERTGGSVSTLTIQRTQQEDSAVYLCASSSSGTGGADTQYFGPGTRLTVL.

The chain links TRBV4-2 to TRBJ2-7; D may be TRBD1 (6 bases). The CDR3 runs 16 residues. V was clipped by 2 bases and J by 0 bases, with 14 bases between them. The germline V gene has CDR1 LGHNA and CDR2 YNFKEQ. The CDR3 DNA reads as TGTGCCAGCAGCCAACACGGACAGTCGGACTCCTACGAGCAGTACTTC. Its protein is CASSQHGQSDSYEQYF.